This T cell receptor (beta chain) was sequenced in a study of CD8+CD57+ T cells in acquired aplastic anemia. Trimming removed 7 bases at V and 4 bases at J, with 13 bases between. The CDR3 sequence is 12 residues long. Germline values: CDR1 SQVTM, CDR2 ANQGSEA. Genomic DNA, the template, was used for profiling of the TCR beta VDJ and CDR3. One entry per CDR3 protein, called by TCRdb with MiXCR from the reads. The profile shows fewer than 250,000 distinct CDR3 sequences, around 46% of them singletons. This clonotype ranks as medium-sized. Patients who underwent sequencing had shown CD8+CD57+ cell expansion by flow cytometry. The diagnosis in all patients was severe acquired aplastic anemia.

The J gene is TRBJ1-1, the V gene TRBV29-1, with a possible D match to TRBD1 (5 bases). Sequenced material: sorted CD4+, CD8+, or CD8+CD57+ T cells (not recorded which) from PBMCs. This TCR was recovered from a human donor with aplastic anemia. The CDR3 is CSGGGEGTEAFF. CDR3 bases: TGCAGCGGGGGGGGGGAGGGCACTGAAGCTTTCTTT.